This record covers a single TCR beta chain. Its antigen remains unknown. Run at survey level, the immunoSEQ assay was version v3.0. The data were produced by immunoSEQ multiplex PCR, yet TCRdb's version contains in-frame clones alone and is incomplete. The repertoire includes approximately 22,000 clones, more than 65% of them detected once, and roughly 2.3% sits in the top ten. The United States was where all participants with HIV were treated. These data originate in a study of long-term antiretroviral therapy in people with HIV. Overall study results and limits: Diversity measured after ART increased yet remained under transplant donor controls. Clones showing expansion before ART dominated the repertoire at all time points. Documentation of ART adherence, viral resistance or therapy changes was absent.

The germline V gene encodes CDR1 MGHRA and CDR2 YSYEKL. Trimming left V 0 bases short and J 5 bases short, with 10 bases between. This CDR3 contains 15 residues. The receptor was isolated from a man between 50 and 59 years old with HIV. Source: unsorted PBMCs, taken 3 years after starting antiretroviral therapy. The chain combines TRBV4-1 with TRBJ1-4; D ambiguous. The CDR3 sequence is CASSQDQDHNEKLFF. The CDR3 coding sequence is TGCGCCAGCAGCCAAGATCAGGACCACAATGAAAAACTGTTTTTT.